This is a list of T cell receptor beta chains from one sample in a study of vaccination and CD4 T cells after COVID-19. MiXCR, applied by TCRdb to the PCR reads, yields one record per CDR3 protein. Of thousands of distinct CDR3 sequences listed, 67% are singletons. Antigen specificity for these receptors is unknown. Sample: CD4+ T cells from blood, cultured in vitro. All receptors derive from a human donor who had recovered from COVID-19. Each CDR3 is given with its conserved first and last residue.

j_call v_call cdr3_aa
TRBJ1-5 TRBV7-2 CASSLSQGQPQHF
TRBJ2-5 TRBV7-9 CASSLGAGGPETQYF
TRBJ2-5 TRBV25-1 CASSGGLAFQETQYF
TRBJ2-2 TRBV28 CASRGRNAGELFF
TRBJ2-7 TRBV27 CASSLSGTGAIVYEQYF
TRBJ2-5 TRBV20-1 CSARDRNRGVETQYF
TRBJ1-1 TRBV20-1 CSARDVGGRLTEAFF
TRBJ1-6 TRBV27 CASSFGQGKNSPLHF
TRBJ2-1 TRBV19 CASTLSGSAYNEQFF
TRBJ1-2 TRBV6-2/TRBV6-3 CASSYSTRRGYYGYTF
TRBJ2-5 TRBV6-1 CASTAGRSIETQYF
TRBJ2-3 TRBV7-3 CASSLSLAADTQYF
TRBJ2-5 TRBV7-9 CASSLGTALETQYF
TRBJ1-5 TRBV19 CASRGTVENQPQHF
TRBJ2-5 TRBV15 CATSSSWGAHETQYF
TRBJ2-3 TRBV5-4 CASSLRTRIKTNTDTQYF
TRBJ2-7 TRBV11-2 CASSFLGTSGGEQYF
TRBJ2-1 TRBV7-2 CASSPSPYEQFF
TRBJ1-2 TRBV24-1 CATSDGMGRGYGYTF
TRBJ2-7 TRBV6-1 CASRAGENSIYEQYF
TRBJ2-3 TRBV20-1 CSARGDTLREGGDTQYF
TRBJ1-2 TRBV6-1 CASSETGRYGYTF
TRBJ1-2 TRBV20-1 CSARQGTNYGYTF
TRBJ2-3 TRBV11-2 CASSLMEDTQYF
TRBJ2-2 TRBV6-1 CASSPQGLDTGELFF
TRBJ2-2 TRBV7-6 CASSLALTGRGRYTGELFF
TRBJ2-5 TRBV7-9 CASSLGGGTKETQYF
TRBJ1-5 TRBV15 CATSREGEGNQPQHF
TRBJ1-1 TRBV7-2 CASEMGRGTEAFF
TRBJ1-5 TRBV12-3/TRBV12-4 CASREAMGGLGPQHF
TRBJ1-1 TRBV20-1 CSAREGTGNTEAFF
TRBJ1-6 TRBV25-1 CASKDSGGPVNSPLHF
TRBJ2-1 TRBV20-1 CSPARGFNEQFF
TRBJ1-6 TRBV4-1 CASSQEGPYNSPLHF
TRBJ2-6 TRBV6-2/TRBV6-3 CASSYLGTGNAGANVLTF
TRBJ1-5 TRBV19 CASGRGTGSSYSNQPQHF
TRBJ2-7 TRBV27 CASMFPSHSYEQYF
TRBJ1-5 TRBV7-8 CASSSQLARQGQPQHF
TRBJ1-1 TRBV21-1 CASRRAQGACSEAFF
TRBJ1-2 TRBV4-1 CASSLRGGNYGYTF
TRBJ1-2 TRBV7-2 CASSARTGGLSGYTF